Listed below are T cell receptor beta chains from one sample, sequenced in a study of T cell responses to AZD1222 COVID-19 vaccine. The data were produced by immunoSEQ multiplex PCR, yet TCRdb's version contains in-frame clones alone and is incomplete. The sample records some 130,000 clones, about nine tenths being singletons. The sequenced sample was peripheral blood, obtained on day 0 of AZD1222 vaccination. These receptors were obtained from an adult in good health. CDR3s include the opening cysteine and the closing phenylalanine or tryptophan. D genes are given only for firm matches. Clone size is stated in some rows and not others, as once, few, many or a class when expanded.

d_call j_call clone_size v_call cdr3_aa cdr3_nt
TRBD1 TRBJ1-5 . TRBV6-6 CASRKDRGTQPQHF TGTGCCAGCAGAAAGGACAGGGGCACTCAGCCCCAGCATTTT
TRBD1 TRBJ2-3 . TRBV19 CASSGTAARGTQYF TGTGCCAGTTCCGGGACAGCGGCGCGCGGAACGCAGTATTTT
. TRBJ1-5 few TRBV7-8 CASSRWAGSNQPQHF TGTGCCAGCAGCCGATGGGCCGGTAGCAATCAGCCCCAGCATTTT
. TRBJ2-7 . TRBV12-3/TRBV12-4 CASPPNTGEQYF TGTGCCAGCCCCCCCAACACGGGGGAGCAGTACTTC
TRBD1 TRBJ1-1 . TRBV6-5 CASSYLTGQGNTEAFF TGTGCCAGCAGTTACCTTACCGGACAGGGGAACACTGAAGCTTTCTTT
TRBD1 TRBJ2-7 . TRBV11-1 CASTWGKTGQTYEQYF TGTGCCAGCACCTGGGGAAAAACGGGACAGACCTACGAGCAGTACTTC
. TRBJ1-3 . TRBV6-5 CASSYSPGAGNTIYF TGTGCCAGCAGTTACTCCCCTGGGGCTGGAAACACCATATATTTT
. TRBJ1-1 . TRBV15 CATSDGGARNTEAFF TGTGCCACCAGCGATGGGGGGGCGAGAAACACTGAAGCTTTCTTT
. TRBJ1-1 . TRBV3-1/TRBV3-2 CASRTGWGNTEAFF TGTGCCAGCAGGACAGGTTGGGGGAACACTGAAGCTTTCTTT
TRBD1 TRBJ2-7 . TRBV6-5 CASSYGQGATYEQYF TGTGCCAGCAGTTACGGACAGGGGGCGACCTACGAGCAGTACTTC
. TRBJ2-3 . TRBV28 CASSALGDTQYF TGTGCCAGCAGTGCATTGGGAGATACGCAGTATTTT
TRBD1 TRBJ1-2 . TRBV5-4 CASSLPDRDGYTF TGTGCCAGCAGCTTGCCGGACAGGGACGGCTACACCTTC
TRBD2 TRBJ2-2 . TRBV19 CASSIRVAGAETGELFF TGTGCCAGTAGTATAAGGGTAGCGGGGGCTGAAACCGGGGAGCTGTTTTTT